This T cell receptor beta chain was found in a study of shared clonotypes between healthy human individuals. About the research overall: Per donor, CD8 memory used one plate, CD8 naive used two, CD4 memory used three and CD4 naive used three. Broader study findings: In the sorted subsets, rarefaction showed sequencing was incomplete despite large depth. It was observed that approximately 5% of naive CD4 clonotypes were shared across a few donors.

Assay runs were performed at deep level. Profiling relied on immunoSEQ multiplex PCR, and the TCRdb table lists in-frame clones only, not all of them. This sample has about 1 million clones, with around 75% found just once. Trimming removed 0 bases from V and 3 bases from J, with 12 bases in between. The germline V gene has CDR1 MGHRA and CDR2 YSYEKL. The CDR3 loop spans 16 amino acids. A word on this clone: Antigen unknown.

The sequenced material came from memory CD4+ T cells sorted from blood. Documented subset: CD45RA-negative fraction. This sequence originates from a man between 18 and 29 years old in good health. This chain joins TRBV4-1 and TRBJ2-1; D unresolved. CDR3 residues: CASSQDSSASYNEQFF. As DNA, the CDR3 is TGCGCCAGCAGCCAAGATTCCAGCGCGAGCTACAATGAGCAGTTCTTC.